This is a list of T cell receptor beta chains from one sample in a study of blood T cell repertoires in COVID-19. Repertoires were generated with immunoSEQ multiplex PCR, while TCRdb's copy carries only in-frame clones and drops some. The sample holds a few hundred thousand clones; approximately 80% are singletons and the top ten take around 6.8%. The source material was peripheral blood. All receptors derive from a woman aged 45-65 years with acute or convalescent COVID-19. Each CDR3 is given with its conserved first and last residue. Each record gives: D gene, V gene, J gene, CDR3 length, clone size, CDR3 protein, CDR3 DNA. D genes are given only for firm matches. Size is omitted from some rows. Given values are once, few, many or a class for expanded clones.

>TRBD2|TRBV5-1|TRBJ2-5|15|.
CASSFGSGNQETQYF
TGCGCCAGCAGCTTTGGTAGCGGGAACCAAGAGACCCAGTACTTC
>.|TRBV2|TRBJ1-5|13|once
CASSPSGNQPQHF
TGTGCCAGCAGCCCCAGCGGAAATCAGCCCCAGCATTTT
>TRBD2|TRBV28|TRBJ2-3|15|.
CASRLAGGRSDTQYF
TGTGCCAGCAGGCTAGCGGGGGGCCGATCGGATACGCAGTATTTT
>.|TRBV28|TRBJ2-1|11|.
CASSLVREQFF
TGTGCCAGCAGTTTAGTTAGAGAGCAGTTCTTC
>TRBD1|TRBV5-1|TRBJ1-6|16|.
CASSLGSGTDNSPLHF
TGCGCCAGCAGCTTGGGTTCCGGGACAGATAATTCACCCCTCCACTTT
>.|TRBV21-1|TRBJ2-7|17|.
CASSKVVADSSSYEQYF
TGTGCCAGCAGCAAAGTGGTAGCTGATTCCAGCTCCTACGAGCAGTACTTC
>.|TRBV5-1|TRBJ1-1|14|once
CASSLAALGAEAFF
TGCGCCAGCAGCTTGGCGGCGCTGGGAGCTGAAGCTTTCTTT
>TRBD2|TRBV4-3|TRBJ2-1|14|.
CASSPGLADREQFF
TGCGCCAGCAGCCCAGGACTAGCGGACAGGGAGCAGTTCTTC
>.|TRBV7-3|TRBJ2-5|15|.
CASSSQRGIQETQYF
TGTGCCAGCAGCTCCCAGCGCGGAATCCAAGAGACCCAGTACTTC
>.|TRBV7-9|TRBJ1-1|15|few
CASSPGGTSYTEAFF
TGTGCCAGCAGCCCGGGAGGGACTTCCTACACTGAAGCTTTCTTT
>.|TRBV19|TRBJ1-2|15|.
CASKPTGRTNYGYTF
TGTGCCAGTAAGCCGACAGGACGCACAAACTATGGCTACACCTTC
>TRBD1|TRBV7-2|TRBJ2-1|15|.
CASSPDRGQYNEQFF
TGTGCCAGCAGCCCGGACAGGGGGCAATACAATGAGCAGTTCTTC
>TRBD1|TRBV5-1|TRBJ2-4|14|.
CASSEQGAENIQYF
TGCGCCAGCAGCGAACAGGGGGCCGAAAACATTCAGTACTTC
>.|TRBV29-1|TRBJ2-1|13|.
CSVAGGRDNEQFF
TGCAGCGTTGCCGGTGGCCGGGACAATGAGCAGTTCTTC
>TRBD1|TRBV5-1|TRBJ2-7|16|.
CASSLLRQGLSYEQYF
TGCGCCAGCAGCCTGCTGAGACAGGGCCTTTCCTACGAGCAGTACTTC
>TRBD1|TRBV2|TRBJ1-2|13|once
CAGGQGVNYGYTF
TGTGCCGGAGGACAGGGGGTAAACTATGGCTACACCTTC